The rows below give T cell receptor beta chains drawn from one sample of a study of CD8 T cells in Susac syndrome. TCRdb re-derived calls from the immunoSEQ multiplex PCR reads in MiXCR, one entry per CDR3 protein. The sample contains 130,000 to 150,000 distinct CDR3 sequences, around 94% of which appear only once. The sequenced sample consisted of CD4+ T cells from PBMCs. Source of these receptors: a human donor in good health. The CDR3 runs from the conserved cysteine through the conserved F or W. The order of the fields is CDR3 protein, CDR3 DNA, J gene, V gene, D gene, clone size. A D gene is named only where the DNA matches it firmly. Clone size, where shown, is once, few, many, or a class for clones that have expanded.

CDR3: CSAKLSQGGSGANVLTF; DNA: TGCAGTGCTAAGTTAAGTCAGGGTGGAAGTGGGGCCAACGTCCTGACTTTC; J: TRBJ2-6; V: TRBV20-1; D: .; size: .
CDR3: CASSVDSSTDTQYF; DNA: TGTGCCAGCAGCGTAGACAGTAGCACAGATACGCAGTATTTT; J: TRBJ2-3; V: TRBV9; D: .; size: .
CDR3: CASGLGAQETQYF; DNA: TGTGCTAGTGGTTTGGGTGCCCAAGAGACCCAGTACTTC; J: TRBJ2-5; V: TRBV12-5; D: .; size: .
CDR3: CASSLVVGPSETQYF; DNA: TGCGCCAGCAGCTTGGTAGTAGGGCCCAGTGAGACCCAGTACTTC; J: TRBJ2-5; V: TRBV5-1; D: .; size: .
CDR3: CSARSLADTGELFF; DNA: TGCAGTGCTAGGTCCCTAGCGGACACCGGGGAGCTGTTTTTT; J: TRBJ2-2; V: TRBV20-1; D: TRBD2; size: .
CDR3: CASSQMGGGEQFF; DNA: TGTGCCAGCAGCCAAATGGGTGGCGGTGAGCAGTTCTTC; J: TRBJ2-1; V: TRBV3-1; D: .; size: .
CDR3: CSASPGQGALDEQFF; DNA: TGCAGTGCTTCCCCGGGACAGGGGGCGCTCGATGAGCAGTTCTTC; J: TRBJ2-1; V: TRBV20-1; D: TRBD1; size: once
CDR3: CASSVEQGPTYEQYF; DNA: TGTGCCAGCAGCGTAGAGCAGGGCCCGACCTACGAGCAGTACTTC; J: TRBJ2-7; V: TRBV9; D: .; size: .
CDR3: CASSPLYRWDTGELFF; DNA: TGTGCCAGCTCACCACTTTACAGGTGGGACACCGGGGAGCTGTTTTTT; J: TRBJ2-2; V: TRBV18; D: .; size: .
CDR3: CASKGITGRGAKNIQYF; DNA: TGTGCCAGCAAAGGAATTACCGGGAGGGGAGCCAAAAACATTCAGTACTTC; J: TRBJ2-4; V: TRBV6-1; D: TRBD2; size: .
CDR3: CASSQVWGQPYEQYF; DNA: TGTGCCAGCAGCCAAGTTTGGGGGCAGCCCTACGAGCAGTACTTC; J: TRBJ2-7; V: TRBV3-1; D: .; size: .
CDR3: CASSSGLAGRGETQYF; DNA: TGTGCCAGCAGTTCGGGACTAGCGGGAAGGGGAGAGACCCAGTACTTC; J: TRBJ2-5; V: TRBV27; D: TRBD2; size: once
CDR3: CASSQDQGWGQPQHF; DNA: TGCGCCAGCAGCCAAGATCAGGGTTGGGGTCAGCCCCAGCATTTT; J: TRBJ1-5; V: TRBV4-1; D: .; size: once
CDR3: CASSLIGGTEAFF; DNA: TGCGCCAGCAGCTTGATCGGGGGAACTGAAGCTTTCTTT; J: TRBJ1-1; V: TRBV5-1; D: .; size: .
CDR3: CASSDHPASDYGYTF; DNA: TGTGCCAGCAGTGACCACCCGGCCAGCGACTATGGCTACACCTTC; J: TRBJ1-2; V: TRBV6-4; D: .; size: .
CDR3: CASSVEPGPRGNTEAFF; DNA: TGTGCCAGCAGCGTAGAGCCCGGACCTAGGGGAAACACTGAAGCTTTCTTT; J: TRBJ1-1; V: TRBV9; D: .; size: .
CDR3: CASSQGTGVTEAFF; DNA: TGTGCCAGCAGCCAAGGGACAGGGGTCACTGAAGCTTTCTTT; J: TRBJ1-1; V: TRBV3-1; D: TRBD1; size: .
CDR3: CAWSIQGGETQYF; DNA: TGTGCCTGGAGTATACAGGGGGGGGAGACCCAGTACTTC; J: TRBJ2-5; V: TRBV30; D: .; size: once
CDR3: CASRGDRGYTEAFF; DNA: TGTGCCAGCAGGGGGGACAGGGGGTACACTGAAGCTTTCTTT; J: TRBJ1-1; V: TRBV2; D: TRBD1; size: .
CDR3: CAISVAGGDSGANVLTF; DNA: TGTGCCATCAGTGTGGCGGGGGGTGACTCTGGGGCCAACGTCCTGACTTTC; J: TRBJ2-6; V: TRBV10-3; D: TRBD2; size: .
CDR3: CAISGDGTFSYNEQFF; DNA: TGTGCCATCAGCGGGGACGGGACTTTCTCCTACAATGAGCAGTTCTTC; J: TRBJ2-1; V: TRBV10-3; D: .; size: .
CDR3: CASSPIQGPAAKNIQYF; DNA: TGTGCCAGCTCCCCCATCCAGGGACCGGCAGCCAAAAACATTCAGTACTTC; J: TRBJ2-4; V: TRBV18; D: .; size: .
CDR3: CSVVGQGVLYGYTF; DNA: TGCAGCGTTGTCGGACAGGGGGTATTATATGGCTACACCTTC; J: TRBJ1-2; V: TRBV29-1; D: TRBD1; size: .
CDR3: CASSFSRDRGHEQYF; DNA: TGTGCCAGCAGTTTTTCCCGGGACAGGGGGCACGAGCAGTACTTC; J: TRBJ2-7; V: TRBV6-6; D: TRBD1; size: .
CDR3: CASSQESTRVGQPQHF; DNA: TGCGCCAGCAGCCAAGAATCCACCCGCGTGGGTCAGCCCCAGCATTTT; J: TRBJ1-5; V: TRBV4-1; D: .; size: .
CDR3: CASSLDGTADEKLFF; DNA: TGCGCCAGCAGCTTGGATGGGACAGCGGACGAAAAACTGTTTTTT; J: TRBJ1-4; V: TRBV5-1; D: TRBD1; size: .
CDR3: CATSDLRGTGRETQYF; DNA: TGTGCCACCAGTGATTTGCGGGGGACAGGAAGGGAGACCCAGTACTTC; J: TRBJ2-5; V: TRBV24-1; D: TRBD1; size: .
CDR3: CASSQDWASGRVDEQFF; DNA: TGTGCCAGCAGCCAAGACTGGGCTAGCGGGAGAGTCGATGAGCAGTTCTTC; J: TRBJ2-1; V: TRBV3-1; D: TRBD2; size: .
CDR3: CASSTTAHKRESSYNEQFF; DNA: TGTGCCAGCAGTACCACCGCCCATAAGCGGGAAAGCTCCTACAATGAGCAGTTCTTC; J: TRBJ2-1; V: TRBV28; D: TRBD2; size: once
CDR3: CSASVVVQETQYF; DNA: TGCAGTGCTAGTGTCGTAGTACAAGAGACCCAGTACTTC; J: TRBJ2-5; V: TRBV20-1; D: .; size: .
CDR3: CASSHTDTQYF; DNA: TGTGCCAGTAGTCACACAGATACGCAGTATTTT; J: TRBJ2-3; V: TRBV19; D: .; size: few
CDR3: CASSQIAGASYNEQFF; DNA: TGTGCCAGCAGTCAGATAGCGGGAGCGTCCTACAATGAGCAGTTCTTC; J: TRBJ2-1; V: TRBV6-2/TRBV6-3; D: TRBD2; size: .
CDR3: CASRAGTESTEAFF; DNA: TGTGCCAGCAGGGCCGGGACAGAAAGCACTGAAGCTTTCTTT; J: TRBJ1-1; V: TRBV12-3/TRBV12-4; D: TRBD1; size: .
CDR3: CASSEGGGGQHF; DNA: TGTGCCAGCAGTGAGGGGGGCGGGGGCCAGCATTTT; J: TRBJ1-5; V: TRBV2; D: .; size: once
CDR3: CASRYRTGDYGYTF; DNA: TGTGCCAGCAGGTACAGGACAGGGGATTATGGCTACACCTTC; J: TRBJ1-2; V: TRBV2; D: TRBD1; size: .
CDR3: CASTLSPFKGSGSGDTQYF; DNA: TGTGCCAGCACCTTAAGTCCTTTTAAAGGTAGCGGGAGCGGAGATACGCAGTATTTT; J: TRBJ2-3; V: TRBV6-1; D: TRBD2; size: .
CDR3: CSARTVGPGELFF; DNA: TGCAGTGCTAGGACGGTGGGGCCCGGGGAGCTGTTTTTT; J: TRBJ2-2; V: TRBV20-1; D: .; size: .
CDR3: CASSSQGSSYGYTF; DNA: TGCGCCAGCAGCTCACAGGGAAGTAGCTATGGCTACACCTTC; J: TRBJ1-2; V: TRBV5-1; D: .; size: .
CDR3: CASSTSGRLYEQFF; DNA: TGTGCCAGCAGTACTAGCGGGAGGTTGTATGAGCAGTTCTTC; J: TRBJ2-1; V: TRBV5-4; D: TRBD2; size: .
CDR3: CSASGKREGEGQYF; DNA: TGCAGTGCTAGTGGGAAGCGGGAGGGAGAAGGGCAGTACTTC; J: TRBJ2-7; V: TRBV20-1; D: TRBD2; size: once
CDR3: CASSLAGQITGELFF; DNA: TGTGCCAGCAGCTTAGCGGGACAGATCACCGGGGAGCTGTTTTTT; J: TRBJ2-2; V: TRBV7-2; D: TRBD1; size: .
CDR3: CSVLTGGADTQYF; DNA: TGCAGCGTCCTCACCGGGGGTGCAGATACGCAGTATTTT; J: TRBJ2-3; V: TRBV29-1; D: .; size: .
CDR3: CASSAGVGGNGYTF; DNA: TGCGCCAGCAGCGCCGGGGTCGGGGGAAATGGCTACACCTTC; J: TRBJ1-2; V: TRBV5-1; D: .; size: .
CDR3: CASSLTSGSRDEQFF; DNA: TGCGCCAGCAGCCTAACTAGCGGGAGTAGGGATGAGCAGTTCTTC; J: TRBJ2-1; V: TRBV4-1; D: TRBD2; size: .
CDR3: CASSYSVGGSYEQYF; DNA: TGTGCCAGCAGTTACTCGGTGGGGGGCTCCTACGAGCAGTACTTC; J: TRBJ2-7; V: TRBV6-5; D: .; size: .
CDR3: CASSLALPLAGGYNEQFF; DNA: TGTGCCAGCAGCTTAGCGCTTCCGCTAGCGGGAGGATACAATGAGCAGTTCTTC; J: TRBJ2-1; V: TRBV7-6; D: TRBD2; size: .
CDR3: CSARDVGRVGETQYF; DNA: TGCAGTGCTAGAGATGTTGGCCGGGTTGGGGAGACCCAGTACTTC; J: TRBJ2-5; V: TRBV20-1; D: .; size: .
CDR3: CASRGLLLAKNIQYF; DNA: TGTGCCAGCAGGGGACTCCTACTAGCCAAAAACATTCAGTACTTC; J: TRBJ2-4; V: TRBV6-1; D: .; size: .
CDR3: CAWSVLASGRARRNEQFF; DNA: TGTGCCTGGAGTGTACTTGCTAGCGGGAGGGCCAGGCGCAATGAGCAGTTCTTC; J: TRBJ2-1; V: TRBV30; D: TRBD2; size: .
CDR3: CASSQSGQLRCLEGYEQYF; DNA: TGCGCCAGCAGTCAATCGGGACAGTTAAGGTGCTTAGAGGGCTACGAGCAGTACTTC; J: TRBJ2-7; V: TRBV23-1; D: TRBD1; size: once
CDR3: CASSYPKTVSEAFF; DNA: TGTGCCAGCAGCTACCCTAAGACAGTTTCTGAAGCTTTCTTT; J: TRBJ1-1; V: TRBV6-2/TRBV6-3; D: .; size: few
CDR3: CASSGEGVVYEQYF; DNA: TGTGCCAGCTCCGGGGAAGGGGTAGTATACGAGCAGTACTTC; J: TRBJ2-7; V: TRBV25-1; D: .; size: .
CDR3: CASSPQGTGELFF; DNA: TGTGCCAGCTCGCCACAGGGAACCGGGGAGCTGTTTTTT; J: TRBJ2-2; V: TRBV18; D: .; size: .
CDR3: CASSLPGLLETQYF; DNA: TGTGCCAGCAGCCTTCCCGGACTTTTGGAGACCCAGTACTTC; J: TRBJ2-5; V: TRBV5-4; D: .; size: .